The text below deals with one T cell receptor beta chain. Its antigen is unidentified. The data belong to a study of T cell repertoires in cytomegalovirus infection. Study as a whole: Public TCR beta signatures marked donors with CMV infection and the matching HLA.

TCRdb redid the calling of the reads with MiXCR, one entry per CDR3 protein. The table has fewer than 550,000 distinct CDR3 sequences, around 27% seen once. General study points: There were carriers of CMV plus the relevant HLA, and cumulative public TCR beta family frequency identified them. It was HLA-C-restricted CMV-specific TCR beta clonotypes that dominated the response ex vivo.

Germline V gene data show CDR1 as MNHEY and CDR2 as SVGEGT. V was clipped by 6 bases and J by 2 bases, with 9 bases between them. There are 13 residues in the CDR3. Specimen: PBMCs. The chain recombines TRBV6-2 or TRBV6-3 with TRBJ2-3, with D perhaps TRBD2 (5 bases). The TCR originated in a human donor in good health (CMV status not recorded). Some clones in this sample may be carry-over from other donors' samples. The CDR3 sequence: CASREDATDTQYF. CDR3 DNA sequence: TGTGCCAGCAGGGAGGACGCCACAGATACGCAGTATTTT.